The following is a T cell receptor beta chain sequence with its context. Produced via immunoSEQ multiplex PCR; TCRdb's table is partial and in-frame only. The sample contains a few hundred thousand clones, about 86% of which appear only once. Germline CDR1 SGHAT, CDR2 FQNNGV. There are 11 residues in the CDR3. V was cut by 2 bases and J by 7 bases, with 2 bases left in between. The sample belongs to a study of blood T cell repertoires in COVID-19. Study as a whole: Samples representing acute and convalescent COVID-19 were sourced from the United States, Italy and Spain. In each case, the material was cDNA or gDNA derived from T cells, B-cell-depleted T cells, or PBMCs.

The sample comprised peripheral blood. The sequence was collected from a woman aged 60-70 years with COVID-19, enrolled during active disease. The chain joins TRBV11-2 to TRBJ2-2; D is uncertain. CDR3 amino acids: CASSLRGELFF. The DNA of the CDR3 is TGTGCCAGCAGCTTACGCGGGGAGCTGTTTTTT. Drawing the rest from reference TRBV11-2 and TRBJ2-2, the complete variable domain is EAGVAQSPRYKIIEKRQSVAFWCNPISGHATLYWYQQILGQGPKLLIQFQNNGVVDDSQLPKDRFSAERLKGVDSTLKIQPAKLEDSAVYLCASSLRGELFFGEGSRLTVL.